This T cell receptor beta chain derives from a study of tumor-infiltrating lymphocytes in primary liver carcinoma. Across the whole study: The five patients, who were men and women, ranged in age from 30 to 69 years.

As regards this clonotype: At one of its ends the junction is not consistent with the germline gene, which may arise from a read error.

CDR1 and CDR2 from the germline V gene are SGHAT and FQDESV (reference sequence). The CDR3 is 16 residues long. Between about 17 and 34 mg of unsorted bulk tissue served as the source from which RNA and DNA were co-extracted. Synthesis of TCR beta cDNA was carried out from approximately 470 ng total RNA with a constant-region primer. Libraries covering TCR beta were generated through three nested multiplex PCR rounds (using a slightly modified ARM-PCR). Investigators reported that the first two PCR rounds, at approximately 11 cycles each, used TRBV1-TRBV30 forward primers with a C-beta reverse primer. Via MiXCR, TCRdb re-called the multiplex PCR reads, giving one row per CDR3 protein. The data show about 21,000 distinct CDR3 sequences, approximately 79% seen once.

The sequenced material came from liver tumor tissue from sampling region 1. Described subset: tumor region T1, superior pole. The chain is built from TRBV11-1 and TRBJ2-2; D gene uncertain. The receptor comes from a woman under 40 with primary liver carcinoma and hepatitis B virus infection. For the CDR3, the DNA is TGTGCCAGCAACTTAGTGGGTGGTACGAACACCAGGGAGCTGTTTTTT. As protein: CASNLVGGTNTRELFF.